This section outlines one T cell receptor beta chain sequence together with its context. Its specificity is not known. Looked up from germline, CDR1 is LGHNA and CDR2 is YSLEER. The CDR3 spans 15 residues. V shed 2 bases, J shed 5 bases, and the junction held 4 bases outside the gene matches. To make TCR beta libraries, researchers used iRepertoire HTBI primers and Arm-PCR of CDR3 regions. TCRdb re-called the multiplex PCR reads through MiXCR, storing one row per CDR3 protein. This sample has roughly 500,000 distinct CDR3 sequences; around a fifth occur once, and the top ten carry around 13%. Time point specified: persistent/refractory GD, antithyroid drugs over 5 years with positive TRAb. PBMCs were the source of the RNA used for TCR sequencing. The source of the sample is a study of regulatory T cells in long-lasting Graves disease. Overall study results and limits: New patients shared approximately 970 public clonotypes, and persistent patients shared more, with 2,500 to 3,000.

V gene TRBV4-3 combines with J gene TRBJ2-5; 11 bases fit TRBD1. Sequencing used peripheral blood mononuclear cells (PBMCs), obtained when the disease was refractory, from a patient treated with antithyroid drugs. This clonotype originated in a female donor with Graves disease. CDR3 sequence (DNA): TGCGCCAGCAGCCAACTCCGGGACAGGGGGGAGACCCAGTACTTC. Translation: CASSQLRDRGETQYF.